This T cell receptor beta chain was observed in a study of vaccination effects on CD4 cells after COVID-19. On this clone itself: Its antigen is unknown.

The ends lost 5 bases at V and 3 bases at J; junction bases unmatched: 10. The CDR3 sequence is 15 residues long. Germline lookup yields CDR1 SGHRS and CDR2 YFSETQ. Profiling relied on immunoSEQ multiplex PCR, and the TCRdb table lists in-frame clones only, not all of them. The table includes some 22,000 clones, 73% detected once. Expansion with viral peptide pools was applied to antigen-specific CD4+ T cells by the ViraFEST assay prior to sequencing. Upon completion of under eleven days in culture, CD4+ T cells were isolated. Vaccine recipients lacked prior SARS-CoV-2 infection and had negative nucleocapsid antibodies.

This chain connects TRBV5-1 to TRBJ1-1; the match to TRBD1 covers 7 bases. The sample was CD4+ T cells from PBMCs cultured with HCoV-NL63 spike peptides, taken before COVID-19 vaccination. This clonotype was obtained from a human donor who received a COVID-19 vaccine. The CDR3 is CASRRLTGDDTEAFF. For the CDR3, the DNA is TGCGCCAGCAGACGGTTAACAGGGGATGACACTGAAGCTTTCTTT.